This T cell receptor (beta chain) appears in the sequencing data of a study of Ad26.COV2.S vaccination and SARS-CoV-2 variants. On the study more broadly: Donor participated within the Ad26.COV2.S arm of the COV1001 trial. Findings and limits, study-wide: Vaccine recipients and placebo recipients showed similar non-spike TCR breadth.

With respect to this clone: Its antigen remains unknown.

As for treatment: roughly 19 received Ad26.COV2.S at low or high dose, single or two shots; several received placebo; per-sample allocation not given. Repertoires come from day 63 after the first vaccine or placebo injection. The donor was a Boston adult aged 18-55 years. An Ad26 vector expressing Wuhan-strain SARS-CoV-2 spike constituted the vaccine. CDR3 length: 14 residues. Germline V gene data show CDR1 as ENHRY and CDR2 as SYGVKD. The germline V and J ends were trimmed by 5 bases and 2 bases, with 12 bases remaining between them. Only in-frame clones appear in the TCRdb table, and some are missing; sequencing was by immunoSEQ multiplex PCR. The sample carries about 480,000 clones, around 90% recorded once.

The V call is TRBV10-3, the J call TRBJ1-1; D is possibly TRBD1 (5 bases). The sample consisted of peripheral blood, taken in a trial of Ad26.COV2.S vaccine versus placebo. The source of this sequence is a person between 18 and 65 years old who received the Ad26.COV2.S COVID-19 vaccine or a placebo. The CDR3 nucleotides are TGTGCCATCAGTCGCAAACGGGACAACACTGAAGCTTTCTTT. Protein: CAISRKRDNTEAFF.